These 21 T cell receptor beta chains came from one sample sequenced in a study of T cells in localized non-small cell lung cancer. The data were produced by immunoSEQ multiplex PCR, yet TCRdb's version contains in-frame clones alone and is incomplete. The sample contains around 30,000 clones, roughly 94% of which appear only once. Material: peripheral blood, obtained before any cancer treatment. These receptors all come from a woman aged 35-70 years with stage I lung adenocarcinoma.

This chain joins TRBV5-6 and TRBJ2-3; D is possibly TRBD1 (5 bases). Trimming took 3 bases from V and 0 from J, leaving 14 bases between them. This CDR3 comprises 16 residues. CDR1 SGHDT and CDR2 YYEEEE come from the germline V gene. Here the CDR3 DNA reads TGTGCCAGCAGCTGGAGCCGGACATCTAGCACAGATACGCAGTATTTT. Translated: CASSWSRTSSTDTQYF.

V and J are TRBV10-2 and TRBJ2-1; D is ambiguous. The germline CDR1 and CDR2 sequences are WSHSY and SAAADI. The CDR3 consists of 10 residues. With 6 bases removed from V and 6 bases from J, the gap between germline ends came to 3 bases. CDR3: CASSLNEQFF. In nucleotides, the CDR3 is TGCGCCAGCAGCCTCAATGAGCAGTTCTTC.

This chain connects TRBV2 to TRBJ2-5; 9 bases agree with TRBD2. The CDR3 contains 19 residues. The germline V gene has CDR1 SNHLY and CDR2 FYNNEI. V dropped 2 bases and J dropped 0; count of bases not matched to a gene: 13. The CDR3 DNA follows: TGTGCCAGCAGTGAACATGGGCTAGCGGGGCCTCTGTACCAAGAGACCCAGTACTTC. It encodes CASSEHGLAGPLYQETQYF.

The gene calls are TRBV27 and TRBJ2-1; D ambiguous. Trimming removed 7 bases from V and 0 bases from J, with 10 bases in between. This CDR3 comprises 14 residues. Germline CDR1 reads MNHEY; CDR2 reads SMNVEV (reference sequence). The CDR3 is CASMSRASYNEQFF. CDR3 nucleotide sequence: TGTGCCAGCATGAGCAGAGCCTCCTACAATGAGCAGTTCTTC.

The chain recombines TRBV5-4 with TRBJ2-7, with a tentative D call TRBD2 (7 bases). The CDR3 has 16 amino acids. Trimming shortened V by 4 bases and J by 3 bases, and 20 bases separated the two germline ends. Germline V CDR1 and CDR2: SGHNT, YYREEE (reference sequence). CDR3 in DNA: TGTGCCAGCAGCCCGGGGGGCGGGAGTACCGTCTACGAGCAGTACTTC. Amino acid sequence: CASSPGGGSTVYEQYF.

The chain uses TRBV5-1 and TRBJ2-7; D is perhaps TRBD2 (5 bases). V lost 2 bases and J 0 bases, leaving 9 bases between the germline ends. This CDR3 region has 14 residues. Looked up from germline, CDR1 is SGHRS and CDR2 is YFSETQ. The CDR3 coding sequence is TGCGCCAGCAGCTTAACGGGGAGCTCCTACGAGCAGTACTTC. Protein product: CASSLTGSSYEQYF.

The CDR3 spells CASSSFAGAQAFF. The CDR3 DNA sequence: TGTGCCAGCAGCTCGTTCGCTGGGGCTCAAGCTTTCTTT. The V and J genes are TRBV11-1 and TRBJ1-1; D is possibly TRBD1 (5 bases). The V and J ends lost 4 bases and 9 bases respectively, with 15 bases between them. This CDR3 is 13 amino acids long. In germline, CDR1 is SGHAT, CDR2 FQDESV (reference sequence).

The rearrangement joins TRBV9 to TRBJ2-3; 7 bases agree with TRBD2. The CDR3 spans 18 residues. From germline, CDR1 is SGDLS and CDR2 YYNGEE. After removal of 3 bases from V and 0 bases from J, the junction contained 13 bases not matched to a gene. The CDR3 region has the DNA TGTGCCAGCAGCGCACCCGGACGCAGCGGGACTAGCACAGATACGCAGTATTTT. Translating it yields CASSAPGRSGTSTDTQYF.

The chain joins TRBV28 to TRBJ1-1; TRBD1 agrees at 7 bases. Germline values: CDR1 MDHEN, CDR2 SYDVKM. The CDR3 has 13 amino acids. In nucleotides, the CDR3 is TGTGTCAGTCAAACAGGGGCCTACACTGAAGCTTTCTTT. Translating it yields CVSQTGAYTEAFF.

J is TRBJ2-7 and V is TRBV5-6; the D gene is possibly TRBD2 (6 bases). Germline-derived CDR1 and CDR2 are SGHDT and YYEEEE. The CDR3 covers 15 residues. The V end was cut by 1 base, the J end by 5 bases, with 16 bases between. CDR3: CASSLMGGARDEQYF. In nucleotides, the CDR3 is TGTGCCAGCAGCTTGATGGGCGGGGCCCGAGACGAGCAGTACTTC.

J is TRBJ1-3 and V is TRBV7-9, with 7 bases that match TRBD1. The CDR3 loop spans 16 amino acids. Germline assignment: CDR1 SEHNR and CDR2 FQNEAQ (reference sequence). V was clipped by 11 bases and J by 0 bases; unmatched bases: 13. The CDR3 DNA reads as TGTGCCTCGGTCAAGAGAGGGGGCCCCTCTGGAAACACCATATATTTT. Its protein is CASVKRGGPSGNTIYF.

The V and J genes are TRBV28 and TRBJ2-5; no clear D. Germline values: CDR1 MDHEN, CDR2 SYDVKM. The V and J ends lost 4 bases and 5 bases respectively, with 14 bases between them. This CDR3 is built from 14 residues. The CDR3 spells CASSSNTLRETQYF. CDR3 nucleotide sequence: TGTGCCAGCAGTTCCAATACCCTGAGGGAGACCCAGTACTTC.

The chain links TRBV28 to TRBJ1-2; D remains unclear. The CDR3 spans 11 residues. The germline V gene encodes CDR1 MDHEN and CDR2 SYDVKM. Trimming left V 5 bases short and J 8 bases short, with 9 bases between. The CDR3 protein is CASSEGQGYTF. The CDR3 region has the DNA TGTGCCAGCAGTGAGGGTCAAGGCTACACCTTC.

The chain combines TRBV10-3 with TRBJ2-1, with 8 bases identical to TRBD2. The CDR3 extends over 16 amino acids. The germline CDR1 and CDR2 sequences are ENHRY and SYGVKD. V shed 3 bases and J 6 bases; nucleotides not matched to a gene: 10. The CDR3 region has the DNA TGTGCCATCAGTGATCGGCCCCAGGGACTAGTCAATGAGCAGTTCTTC. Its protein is CAISDRPQGLVNEQFF.

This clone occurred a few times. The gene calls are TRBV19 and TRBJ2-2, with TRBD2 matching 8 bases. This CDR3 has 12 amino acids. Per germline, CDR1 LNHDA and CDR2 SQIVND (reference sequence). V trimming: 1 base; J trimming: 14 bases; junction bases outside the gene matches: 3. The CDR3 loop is CASSIAGGQLFF. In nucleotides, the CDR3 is TGTGCCAGTAGTATAGCGGGGGGGCAACTGTTTTTT. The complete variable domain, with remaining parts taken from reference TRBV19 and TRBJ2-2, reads DGGITQSPKYLFRKEGQNVTLSCEQNLNHDAMYWYRQDPGQGLRLIYYSQIVNDFQKGDIAEGYSVSREKKESFPLTVTSAQKNPTAFYLCASSIAGGQLFFGEGSRLTVL.

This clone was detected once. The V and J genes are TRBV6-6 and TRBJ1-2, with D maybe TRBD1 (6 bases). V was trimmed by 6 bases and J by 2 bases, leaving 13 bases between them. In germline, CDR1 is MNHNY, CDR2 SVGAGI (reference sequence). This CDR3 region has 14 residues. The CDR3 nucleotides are TGTGCCAGCAGGAGAACAGGGCACAACTATGGCTACACCTTC. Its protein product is CASRRTGHNYGYTF.

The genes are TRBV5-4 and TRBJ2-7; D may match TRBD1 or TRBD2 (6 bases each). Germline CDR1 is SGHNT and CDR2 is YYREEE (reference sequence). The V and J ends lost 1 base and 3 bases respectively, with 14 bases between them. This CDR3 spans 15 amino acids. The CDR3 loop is CASSLRGGLGYEQYF. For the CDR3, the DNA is TGTGCCAGCAGCTTGCGAGGGGGGCTCGGCTACGAGCAGTACTTC.

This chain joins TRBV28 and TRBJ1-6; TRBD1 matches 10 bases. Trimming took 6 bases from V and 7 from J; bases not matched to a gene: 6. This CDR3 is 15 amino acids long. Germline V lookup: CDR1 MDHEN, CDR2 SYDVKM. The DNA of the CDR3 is TGTGCCAGCAGCACGACAGGGGGCCAGAATTCACCCCTCCACTTT. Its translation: CASSTTGGQNSPLHF.

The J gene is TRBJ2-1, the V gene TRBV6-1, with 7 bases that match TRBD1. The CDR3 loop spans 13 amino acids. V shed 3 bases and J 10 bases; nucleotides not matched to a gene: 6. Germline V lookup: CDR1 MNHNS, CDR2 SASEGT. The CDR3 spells CASSDRQGAEQFF. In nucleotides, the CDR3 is TGTGCCAGCAGTGATCGACAGGGAGCCGAGCAGTTCTTC.

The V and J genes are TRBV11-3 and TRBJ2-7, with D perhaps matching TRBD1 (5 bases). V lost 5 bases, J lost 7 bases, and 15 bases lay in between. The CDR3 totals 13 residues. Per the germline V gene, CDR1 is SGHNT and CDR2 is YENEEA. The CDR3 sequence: CASSPTAPGEQYF. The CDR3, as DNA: TGTGCCAGCAGCCCAACAGCACCAGGGGAGCAGTACTTC.

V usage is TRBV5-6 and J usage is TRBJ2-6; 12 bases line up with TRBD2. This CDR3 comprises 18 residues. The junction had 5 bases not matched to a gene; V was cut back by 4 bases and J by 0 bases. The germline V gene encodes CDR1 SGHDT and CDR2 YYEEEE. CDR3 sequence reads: CASSQGLAGNSGANVLTF. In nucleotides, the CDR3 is TGTGCCAGCAGCCAGGGACTAGCGGGTAACTCTGGGGCCAACGTCCTGACTTTC.